These 17 T cell receptor beta chains were sequenced from one sample in a study of cytomegalovirus exposure and HLA in healthy donors. The PCR ran on 60 Vbeta and 13 Jbeta primers. The protocol was immunoSEQ multiplex PCR, while the TCRdb copy is restricted to in-frame clones and leaves out a portion. Of 150,000 to 200,000 clones in the sample, 70% to 80% were seen once. Sequenced input: PBMCs. Receptors originate from a man aged 55 to 69 in good health and CMV-seronegative.

This clone was observed a single time. The chain couples TRBV27 to TRBJ1-4; 9 bases are shared with TRBD1. After removal of 7 bases from V and 8 bases from J, the junction contained 8 bases not matched to a gene. The CDR3 is made up of 14 amino acids. Germline CDR1 reads MNHEY; CDR2 reads SMNVEV (reference sequence). The CDR3 DNA follows: TGTGCCAGCAAACAACAGGGGGCGGTGGAAAAACTGTTTTTT. This translates into CASKQQGAVEKLFF.

This sequence joins TRBV5-1 and TRBJ1-3, with D perhaps matching TRBD1 (5 bases). This CDR3 has 14 amino acids. V was pared by 0 bases and J by 6 bases, with 10 bases between. Germline CDR1 is SGHRS and CDR2 is YFSETQ. In DNA form, the CDR3 reads TGCGCCAGCAGCTTGGGAGGGGACTCAAACACCATATATTTT. Residues: CASSLGGDSNTIYF.

Details on this clone: Other DNA variants within this sample encode the same CDR3. This chain links TRBV5-6 with TRBJ2-5; TRBD2 is a possible D gene (7 bases). The CDR3 loop spans 14 amino acids. V was trimmed by 1 base and J by 5 bases, leaving 12 bases between them. The germline V gene has CDR1 SGHDT and CDR2 YYEEEE. Here the CDR3 reads CASSLWGGQETQYF. As DNA, the CDR3 is TGTGCCAGCAGCTTGTGGGGGGGCCAGGAGACCCAGTACTTC.

The chain joins TRBV7-8 to TRBJ2-2; 8 nucleotides align to TRBD2. Germline CDR1 is SGHVS and CDR2 is FQNEAQ. J was trimmed by 5 bases and V by 4 bases; bases with no gene match: 9. This CDR3 region has 16 residues. The CDR3, as DNA: TGTGCCAGCAGCTCACGGGTCTCGGGGGGGACCGGGGAGCTGTTTTTT. Translated, it gives CASSSRVSGGTGELFF. Drawing the rest from reference TRBV7-8 and TRBJ2-2, the complete variable domain is GAGVSQSPRYKVAKRGQDVALRCDPISGHVSLFWYQQALGQGPEFLTYFQNEAQLDKSGLPSDRFFAERPEGSVSTLKIQRTQQEDSAVYLCASSSRVSGGTGELFFGEGSRLTVL.

V and J are TRBV19 and TRBJ1-1; D gene uncertain. The CDR3 runs to 14 residues. Germline CDR1 LNHDA, CDR2 SQIVND (reference sequence). Trimming took off 1 base at V and 3 bases at J, with 9 bases between the two ends. The CDR3 loop is CASSIGRRDTEAFF. The CDR3 nucleotides read TGTGCCAGTAGTATAGGGAGGCGGGACACTGAAGCTTTCTTT. The whole variable domain, filled in from reference TRBV19 and TRBJ1-1, reads DGGITQSPKYLFRKEGQNVTLSCEQNLNHDAMYWYRQDPGQGLRLIYYSQIVNDFQKGDIAEGYSVSREKKESFPLTVTSAQKNPTAFYLCASSIGRRDTEAFFGQGTRLTVV.

The V gene is TRBV7-9, the J gene TRBJ1-6; the match to TRBD1 covers 7 bases. With V trimmed by 2 bases and J by 7 bases, 8 bases remained unmatched. In germline, CDR1 is SEHNR, CDR2 FQNEAQ (reference sequence). The length of the CDR3 is 16 residues. CDR3 in amino acids: CASSLYRGQSNSPLHF. CDR3 in DNA: TGTGCCAGCAGCTTATACAGGGGACAATCCAATTCACCCCTCCACTTT.

This clone has just a few counts. The rearrangement links TRBV29-1 to TRBJ2-3, with 7 bases lining up with TRBD2. This CDR3 is 13 amino acids long. CDR1 is SQVTM and CDR2 is ANQGSEA in the germline V gene. The V and J ends lost 4 bases and 1 base, in that order; junction bases with no gene match: 2. The DNA for the CDR3 is TGCAGCGTTGGGGGGGGTGGCACAGATACGCAGTATTTT. This codes for CSVGGGGTDTQYF.

The chain carries TRBV6-6 and TRBJ1-6; D may be TRBD1 (6 bases). The CDR3 length is 15 residues. Germline assignment: CDR1 MNHNY and CDR2 SVGAGI (reference sequence). V was shortened by 3 bases and J by 11 bases, with 17 bases between the two germline ends. The chain's CDR3 is CASSYAGAVLPPLHF. CDR3 nucleotides: TGTGCCAGCAGTTATGCAGGGGCTGTCCTGCCACCCCTCCACTTT.

The V gene is TRBV5-1, the J gene TRBJ2-7; TRBD1 might be the D (6 bases). Germline CDR1 is SGHRS and CDR2 is YFSETQ. The CDR3 covers 13 residues. V lost 4 bases, J lost 0 bases, and 8 bases lay in between. CDR3 loop: CASSEDSSYEQYF. CDR3 DNA sequence: TGCGCCAGCAGCGAGGACAGCTCCTACGAGCAGTACTTC.

This clone was counted only a few times. The chain links TRBV4-2 to TRBJ2-1, with 11 bases lining up with TRBD2. V lost 2 bases to trimming and J lost 0 bases; unmatched junction nucleotides: 0. Germline V lookup: CDR1 LGHNA, CDR2 YNFKEQ. The CDR3 totals 16 residues. The CDR3 region is CASSQLAGGSYNEQFF. In DNA form, the CDR3 reads TGTGCCAGCAGCCAACTAGCGGGGGGCTCCTACAATGAGCAGTTCTTC.

In regard to this clone: Other DNA sequences within the sample encode an identical CDR3. DNA of the CDR3: TGTGCCAGCAGCTTAGGACAGGGCCGGGAAAAACTGTTTTTT. Translation: CASSLGQGREKLFF. This chain connects TRBV5-4 to TRBJ1-4; 8 bases align to TRBD1. The V and J ends lost 2 bases and 8 bases, in that order; junction bases with no gene match: 5. The V gene's germline CDR1 is SGHNT and CDR2 YYREEE (reference sequence). The CDR3 has 14 amino acids.

The chain has TRBV6-5 and TRBJ2-1; 11 bases map to TRBD2. Trimming at V came to 6 bases and at J to 7 bases, leaving 8 bases not matched to a gene. Germline CDR1 MNHEY, CDR2 SVGAGI. There are 15 residues in the CDR3. The CDR3 sequence: CASRYSGGAGNEQFF. In nucleotides, the CDR3 is TGTGCCAGCAGGTATAGCGGGGGGGCCGGTAATGAGCAGTTCTTC.

This clone was seen a few times. The chain couples TRBV6-1 to TRBJ2-7; 8 positions match TRBD2. Germline V gene sequence: CDR1 MNHNS, CDR2 SASEGT. V gave up 8 bases and J gave up 3 bases; unmatched junction bases: 9. The CDR3 loop spans 14 amino acids. CDR3 sequence reads: CASGLERGLYEQYF. The CDR3 coding sequence is TGTGCCAGCGGCTTGGAGCGGGGGCTCTACGAGCAGTACTTC.

V is TRBV7-9 and J is TRBJ2-1; 10 bases line up with TRBD1. Germline values: CDR1 SEHNR, CDR2 FQNEAQ (reference sequence). After removal of 5 bases from V and 7 bases from J, the junction contained 14 bases not matched to a gene. The CDR3 has 17 amino acids. The DNA of the CDR3 is TGTGCCAGCAGCCCCCCGCGAGGAGACAGGGGGCAGAATGAGCAGTTCTTC. Residues: CASSPPRGDRGQNEQFF.

J is TRBJ1-2 and V is TRBV6-1; 7 bases fit TRBD1. V shed 3 bases and J 2 bases; nucleotides not matched to a gene: 9. Germline V gives CDR1 MNHNS, CDR2 SASEGT. This CDR3 comprises 16 residues. This CDR3 is CASSEWAEGGNYGYTF. The CDR3 coding sequence is TGTGCCAGCAGTGAGTGGGCCGAAGGGGGCAACTATGGCTACACCTTC.

As for this clone: A read error may produce the germline difference seen at one junction end. The V call is TRBV9, the J call TRBJ2-4, with D possibly being TRBD2 (6 bases). Germline CDR1 SGDLS, CDR2 YYNGEE. CDR3 length: 14 residues. The CDR3 reads CASSVGGAKNVQYF. CDR3 sequence (DNA): TGTGCCAGCAGCGTCGGGGGAGCCAAAAACGTTCAGTACTTC.

The rearrangement uses TRBV20-1 and TRBJ1-2; 7 bases align to TRBD1. CDR1 and CDR2 (germline): DFQATT, SNEGSKA (reference sequence). This CDR3 is built from 11 residues. V shed 8 bases and J 3 bases; nucleotides not matched to a gene: 3. CDR3 protein: CSPGQYYGYTF. CDR3 nucleotides: TGCAGTCCGGGACAGTACTATGGCTACACCTTC.